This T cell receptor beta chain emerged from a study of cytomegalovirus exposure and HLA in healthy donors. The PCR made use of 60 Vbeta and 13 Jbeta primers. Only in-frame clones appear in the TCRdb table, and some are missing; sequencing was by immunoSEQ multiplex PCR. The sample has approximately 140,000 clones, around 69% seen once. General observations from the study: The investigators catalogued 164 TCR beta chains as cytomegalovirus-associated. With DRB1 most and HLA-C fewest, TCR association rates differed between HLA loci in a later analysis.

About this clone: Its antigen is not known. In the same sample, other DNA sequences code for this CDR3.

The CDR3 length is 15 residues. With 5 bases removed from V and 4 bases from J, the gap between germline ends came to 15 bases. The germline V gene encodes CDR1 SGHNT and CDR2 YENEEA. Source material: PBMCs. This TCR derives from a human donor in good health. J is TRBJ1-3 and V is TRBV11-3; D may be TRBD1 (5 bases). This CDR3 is CASSPGQGPGNTIYF. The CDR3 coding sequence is TGTGCCAGCAGCCCCGGCCAGGGTCCGGGAAACACCATATATTTT.